This TCR beta chain was captured by sequencing in a study of blood T cell repertoires in COVID-19. On the study more broadly: T cells, B-cell-depleted T cells, or PBMCs supplied cDNA or gDNA.

Recruits, aged roughly 18 to 100 years, lived in roughly 22 US areas. Participants' own reports of clinical history determined their cohort assignment. The recovered donors of Cohort 3 showed two negative PCRs, clearance, or symptom resolution. Repertoires were generated with immunoSEQ multiplex PCR, while TCRdb's copy carries only in-frame clones and drops some. Here the sample spans 250,000 to 350,000 clones, around 87% being singletons. Sample: PBMCs or T cells enriched from blood (not recorded which). The source of this sequence is a woman aged 18-35 years who had recovered from COVID-19.

CDR3 nucleotides: TGTGCCAGCAGTGAGGGGTTGGCGGGACAGATTGAAGCTTTCTTT. The encoded protein is CASSEGLAGQIEAFF. J is TRBJ1-1 and V is TRBV25-1; 7 nucleotides agree with TRBD1. CDR1 and CDR2 (germline): MGHDK, SYGVNS. The CDR3 is made up of 15 amino acids. Unmatched junction bases numbered 11, after V lost 3 bases and J lost 7 bases.